The rows below give T cell receptor beta chains drawn from one sample of a study of CD8+ T cells in alopecia areata. Assay: immunoSEQ multiplex PCR; the TCRdb copy retains only in-frame clones and omits some. Counted here are 190,000 or so clones, roughly 53% occurring once; the ten biggest clones make up around 12%. The starting material was CD8+ T cells sorted from blood, obtained at week 24, from a patient treated with tofacitinib. These TCRs come from a human donor with alopecia areata. CDR3s include the opening cysteine and the closing phenylalanine or tryptophan. A D gene is named only where the DNA matches it firmly. A clone size is listed for some rows: how often the clone was seen (once, few, many), or a class if it is expanded.

v_gene	d_gene	abundance	j_gene	CDR3aa	CDR3nt
TRBV27	.	.	TRBJ2-7	CASSLIPRSYEQYF	TGTGCCAGCAGTTTAATTCCACGCTCCTACGAGCAGTACTTC
TRBV4-1	TRBD1	once	TRBJ2-2	CASSHPRDRGYTGELFF	TGCGCCAGCAGCCACCCTCGGGACAGGGGATACACCGGGGAGCTGTTTTTT
TRBV29-1	TRBD1	.	TRBJ2-1	CSVPDRGNEQFF	TGCAGCGTGCCAGACAGGGGCAATGAGCAGTTCTTC
TRBV2	TRBD2	.	TRBJ2-5	CASSERRGGRETQYF	TGTGCCAGCAGTGAACGGCGGGGGGGTCGCGAGACCCAGTACTTC
TRBV5-1	TRBD2	.	TRBJ2-7	CASSFSGESYEQYF	TGCGCCAGCAGCTTTAGCGGGGAGTCCTACGAGCAGTACTTC
TRBV5-1	.	.	TRBJ2-3	CASRTTDTQYF	TGCGCCAGCAGAACGACAGATACGCAGTATTTT
TRBV29-1	.	.	TRBJ2-7	CSVEETSYEQYF	TGCAGCGTTGAAGAGACCAGCTACGAGCAGTACTTC
TRBV2	.	.	TRBJ2-3	CASSEVGSTDTQYF	TGTGCCAGCAGTGAAGTGGGGAGCACAGATACGCAGTATTTT
TRBV18	.	once	TRBJ2-2	CASSPNTGELFF	TGTGCCAGCTCACCGAACACCGGGGAGCTGTTTTTT
TRBV7-9	.	.	TRBJ1-1	CASSQTHPNTEAFF	TGTGCCAGCAGTCAAACCCACCCGAACACTGAAGCTTTCTTT
TRBV30	TRBD2	.	TRBJ2-1	CAWEALGGVHEQFF	TGTGCCTGGGAAGCGTTGGGGGGGGTCCATGAGCAGTTCTTC
TRBV27	.	.	TRBJ2-2	CASSPVPGSTGELFF	TGTGCCAGCAGCCCGGTGCCGGGGAGCACCGGGGAGCTGTTTTTT
TRBV6-5	.	.	TRBJ2-5	CASSPTGRSTETQYF	TGTGCCAGCAGCCCGACCGGTCGTAGTACGGAGACCCAGTACTTC
TRBV13	.	.	TRBJ2-2	CASSPWGEPGELFF	TGTGCCAGCAGCCCCTGGGGGGAGCCCGGGGAGCTGTTTTTT
TRBV7-9	.	few	TRBJ2-2	CASSLARDGNTGELFF	TGTGCCAGCAGCTTAGCCCGCGACGGTAACACCGGGGAGCTGTTTTTT
TRBV29-1	.	few	TRBJ1-5	CSVDEGDGEPQHF	TGCAGCGTTGATGAGGGGGACGGGGAGCCCCAGCATTTT
TRBV4-1	.	.	TRBJ2-7	CASSQGGLLEQYF	TGCGCCAGCAGCCAAGGGGGCCTCCTCGAGCAGTACTTC
TRBV4-1	.	.	TRBJ1-1	CASSRPGGGNPNTEAFF	TGCGCCAGCAGTCGTCCTGGGGGGGGCAACCCGAACACTGAAGCTTTCTTT
TRBV6-5	TRBD1	.	TRBJ2-7	CASSIGTVYEQYF	TGTGCCAGCAGTATCGGGACAGTCTACGAGCAGTACTTC
TRBV7-6	.	.	TRBJ1-6	CASSPGVRYNSPLHF	TGTGCCAGCAGCCCGGGGGTTAGGTATAATTCACCCCTCCACTTT
TRBV9	TRBD1	.	TRBJ1-1	CASSVAGGLKNTEAFF	TGTGCCAGCAGCGTGGCAGGGGGACTGAAAAACACTGAAGCTTTCTTT
TRBV29-1	.	few	TRBJ2-3	CSGWQGTTDTQYF	TGCAGCGGGTGGCAGGGGACAACAGATACGCAGTATTTT
TRBV29-1	TRBD2	.	TRBJ2-5	CSVVGGKETQYF	TGCAGCGTTGTCGGGGGGAAAGAGACCCAGTACTTC
TRBV7-2	.	few	TRBJ2-7	CASSLVDSGSYEQYF	TGTGCCAGCAGCTTAGTAGATAGCGGATCCTACGAGCAGTACTTC
TRBV5-1	.	.	TRBJ1-1	CASSLAGGEAFF	TGCGCCAGCAGCTTGGCAGGAGGTGAAGCTTTCTTT
TRBV5-6	.	.	TRBJ2-4	CASSLGSGLHF	TGTGCCAGCAGCTTGGGGTCAGGATTGCACTTC